The rows below give T cell receptor beta chains drawn from one sample of a study of STAT5B mutations in CD4+ large granular lymphocyte leukemia. Produced via immunoSEQ multiplex PCR; TCRdb's table is partial and in-frame only. The sample records tens of thousands of clones, 55% to 80% being singletons. The material sequenced was CD4+ T cells from blood buffy coats. The receptors shown here come from a human donor in good health. CDR3s include the opening cysteine and the closing phenylalanine or tryptophan. The order of the fields is clone size, V gene, D gene, J gene, CDR3 DNA, CDR3 protein. The D gene is left open where the match is weak. Clone size is given for some rows only: seen once, a few or many times, or a class if the clone is expanded.

clone size: -; V gene: TRBV5-4; D gene: -; J gene: TRBJ2-5; CDR3 DNA: TGTGCCAGCAGCTCCGGTGCTGGGGAGACCCAGTACTTC; CDR3 protein: CASSSGAGETQYF
clone size: once; V gene: TRBV2; D gene: -; J gene: TRBJ1-4; CDR3 DNA: TGTGCCAGCAGTGAGGTTGGGTACGCTAATGAAAAACTGTTTTTT; CDR3 protein: CASSEVGYANEKLFF
clone size: once; V gene: TRBV18; D gene: -; J gene: TRBJ1-1; CDR3 DNA: TGTGCCAGCTCACAACTATGGGGTCAGATGAACACTGAAGCTTTCTTT; CDR3 protein: CASSQLWGQMNTEAFF
clone size: -; V gene: TRBV2; D gene: TRBD1; J gene: TRBJ2-1; CDR3 DNA: TGTGCCAGCAGTGGGACAGGGAGGAGCTCCTACAATGAGCAGTTCTTC; CDR3 protein: CASSGTGRSSYNEQFF
clone size: -; V gene: TRBV10-3; D gene: -; J gene: TRBJ1-4; CDR3 DNA: TGTGCCATCGGTAGTGCGGAAGAAAAACTGTTTTTT; CDR3 protein: CAIGSAEEKLFF
clone size: -; V gene: TRBV5-1; D gene: TRBD2; J gene: TRBJ2-1; CDR3 DNA: TGCGCCAGCAGCTTAGAACCGGCGGGGGGGCAAATCAATGAGCAGTTCTTC; CDR3 protein: CASSLEPAGGQINEQFF
clone size: few; V gene: TRBV19; D gene: TRBD1; J gene: TRBJ1-5; CDR3 DNA: TGTGCCAGTAGTACCGGGACAGGGAACCAGCCCCAGCATTTT; CDR3 protein: CASSTGTGNQPQHF
clone size: -; V gene: TRBV11-2; D gene: TRBD2; J gene: TRBJ2-3; CDR3 DNA: TGTGCCAGCAGCCCTCTACGTACTAGCGTCGCAGATACGCAGTATTTT; CDR3 protein: CASSPLRTSVADTQYF
clone size: -; V gene: TRBV6-1; D gene: TRBD1; J gene: TRBJ1-3; CDR3 DNA: TGTGCCAGCATCTCCGGACAGGGGGCTGGAAACACCATATATTTT; CDR3 protein: CASISGQGAGNTIYF
clone size: -; V gene: TRBV6-5; D gene: TRBD2; J gene: TRBJ2-5; CDR3 DNA: TGTGCCAGCAGTTACTCGCCTAGCGGAGAGACCCAGTACTTC; CDR3 protein: CASSYSPSGETQYF
clone size: -; V gene: TRBV7-8; D gene: TRBD1; J gene: TRBJ1-5; CDR3 DNA: TGTGCCAGCAGCCCTCGGGACAGAGATCAGCCCCAGCATTTT; CDR3 protein: CASSPRDRDQPQHF
clone size: -; V gene: TRBV19; D gene: -; J gene: TRBJ2-3; CDR3 DNA: TGTGCCAGTAGTGAGGGACAATACACAGATACGCAGTATTTT; CDR3 protein: CASSEGQYTDTQYF
clone size: -; V gene: TRBV7-2; D gene: TRBD2; J gene: TRBJ2-1; CDR3 DNA: TGTGCCAGCAGCCCAGGGACTAGCTTCAATGAGCAGTTCTTC; CDR3 protein: CASSPGTSFNEQFF
clone size: few; V gene: TRBV5-1; D gene: -; J gene: TRBJ1-2; CDR3 DNA: TGCGCCAGCAGCTTGGGGTCGGCTAACTATGGCTACACCTTC; CDR3 protein: CASSLGSANYGYTF
clone size: few; V gene: TRBV7-8; D gene: -; J gene: TRBJ1-1; CDR3 DNA: TGTGCCAGCAGCTTAGTGCAGGGGATTGAAGCTTTCTTT; CDR3 protein: CASSLVQGIEAFF
clone size: -; V gene: TRBV7-2; D gene: -; J gene: TRBJ1-5; CDR3 DNA: TGTGCCAGCAGCCACGGGGGCAATCAGCCCCAGCATTTT; CDR3 protein: CASSHGGNQPQHF